The 7 T cell receptor beta chains in this list originate from one sample, sequenced in a study of shared clonotypes between healthy human individuals (dated by TCRdb to 2018 to 2020). Receptor libraries were prepared by the immunoSEQ multiplex PCR assay. TCRdb retrieved this table from immuneACCESS and kept in-frame rearrangements only. Not all clones are present; in checked studies, unresolved V genes account for under half, and no reason is known for the remainder. The sample records around 88,000 clones, under 80% of which are singletons. Jointly, the top ten make up over 35% of the sample. The sequenced material came from memory CD8+ T cells sorted from blood. The meaning of the sample's cell subset or site label: CD45RO+ cells pooled with CCR7-negative TemRA cells. These receptors were collected from a young man in good health.

The chain has TRBV6-1 and TRBJ2-7; the match to TRBD2 covers 7 bases. V was clipped by 2 bases and J by 0 bases; unmatched bases: 7. Germline V lookup: CDR1 MNHNS, CDR2 SASEGT. This CDR3 contains 16 residues. Here the CDR3 DNA reads TGTGCCAGCAGTGAAAGTATGGCTAGCGGCTCCTACGAGCAGTACTTC. Translation: CASSESMASGSYEQYF.

This clone was counted at least ten times. This rearrangement joins TRBV4-3 to TRBJ2-7, with D perhaps TRBD2 (6 bases). V lost 0 bases and J 7 bases, leaving 19 bases between the germline ends. Germline lookup yields CDR1 LGHNA and CDR2 YSLEER. The CDR3 runs to 16 residues. CDR3 sequence: CASSQDLGGGSWEQYF. Written as DNA, the CDR3 is TGCGCCAGCAGCCAAGATCTGGGGGGTGGGTCCTGGGAGCAGTACTTC.

The rearrangement links TRBV13 to TRBJ2-7; no definite D call. CDR1 PRHDT and CDR2 FYEKMQ come from the germline V gene (reference sequence). V lost 1 base to trimming and J lost 7 bases, with 11 bases between them. CDR3 length equals 13 residues. The CDR3 sequence: CASSLVGVWEQYF. CDR3 sequence (DNA): TGTGCCAGCAGCTTAGTAGGAGTGTGGGAGCAGTACTTC.

This chain joins TRBV15 and TRBJ2-7, with D tentatively TRBD1 (6 bases). Germline CDR1 reads LNHNV; CDR2 reads YYDKDF (reference sequence). The length of the CDR3 is 13 residues. The V end lost 6 bases, the J end lost 0 bases, and 9 bases lay between the germline ends. The CDR3 DNA follows: TGTGCCACCAGTAGGACAGACTCCTACGAGCAGTACTTC. Encoded protein: CATSRTDSYEQYF.

V gene TRBV19 combines with J gene TRBJ1-2, with D unclear. CDR3 size: 12 residues. Trimming removed 8 bases from V and 4 bases from J, with 11 bases in between. The germline CDR1 and CDR2 sequences are LNHDA and SQIVND (reference sequence). The CDR3 region has the DNA TGTGCCAGTTCGGCCGGGATCTATGGCTACACCTTC. Translated: CASSAGIYGYTF.

This clone was seen more than once but under ten times. The V call is TRBV18, the J call TRBJ2-4; maybe TRBD2 (6 bases). The CDR3 has 12 amino acids. CDR1 and CDR2 from the germline V gene are KGHSH and LQKENI. Deletions cut 4 bases from V and 9 bases from J, with 10 bases between. As DNA, the CDR3 is TGTGCCAGCTCACGGGACTGGAGCATTCAGTACTTC. Protein product: CASSRDWSIQYF.

There are a few counts of this clone. This chain connects TRBV6-1 to TRBJ2-3; D is perhaps TRBD2 (7 bases). The V end lost 6 bases, the J end lost 4 bases, and 17 bases lay between the germline ends. Germline V gene sequence: CDR1 MNHNS, CDR2 SASEGT. This CDR3 is 15 amino acids long. CDR3 loop: CASSVGRGAADTQYF. The CDR3 nucleotides read TGTGCCAGCAGCGTGGGTCGGGGGGCGGCAGATACGCAGTATTTT.